This is a list of T cell receptor beta chains from one sample in a study of T cells in Graves' hyperthyroidism and ophthalmopathy. TCRdb redid the calling of the multiplex PCR reads with MiXCR, one entry per CDR3 protein. The sample holds approximately 710,000 distinct CDR3 sequences, roughly 17% seen once. Input material: blood. All receptors derive from a man between 45 and 60 years old with Graves' hyperthyroidism. CDR3s include the opening cysteine and the closing phenylalanine or tryptophan. A D gene is named only where the DNA matches it firmly. Expanded clones get a size class; other rows say once, few or many, or leave the size out.

v_call	d_call	j_call	clone_size	cdr3_aa	cdr3_nt
TRBV7-9	TRBD2	TRBJ2-7	many	CASSRTGAGGLDEQYF	TGTGCCAGCAGCCGAACGGGTGCGGGGGGCCTCGACGAGCAGTACTTC
TRBV12-3/TRBV12-4	.	TRBJ2-1	many	CASSFEGNEQFF	TGTGCCAGCAGTTTCGAGGGGAACGAGCAGTTCTTC
TRBV27	.	TRBJ1-4	many	CASSFLEDEKLFF	TGTGCCAGCAGTTTTCTCGAGGATGAAAAACTGTTTTTT
TRBV6-1	TRBD1	TRBJ1-2	few	CGSSIQGANRGYTF	TGTGGCAGCAGTATTCAGGGGGCGAATAGGGGCTACACCTTC
TRBV6-1	.	TRBJ1-2	few	CASNRRAGPNYGYTF	TGTGCCAGCAATCGCAGGGCAGGCCCTAACTATGGCTACACCTTC
TRBV3-1	.	TRBJ2-5	few	CASSHSPVLGETQYF	TGTGCCAGCAGCCATTCTCCAGTCCTAGGAGAGACCCAGTACTTC
TRBV6-6	TRBD1	TRBJ1-2	many	CASSYSGGQGAVGYTF	TGTGCCAGCAGTTACTCAGGGGGGCAGGGGGCGGTTGGCTACACCTTC
TRBV9	.	TRBJ1-5	few	CASSIGPFPNQPQHF	TGTGCCAGCAGTATTGGGCCCTTTCCCAATCAGCCCCAGCATTTT
TRBV27	TRBD1	TRBJ2-1	many	CASSTVRSTGFHEQFF	TGTGCCAGCAGTACGGTGCGGTCGACAGGGTTCCATGAGCAGTTCTTC
TRBV19	.	TRBJ2-3	.	CASSIGGWTDTQYF	TGTGCCAGTAGCATCGGGGGCTGGACAGATACGCAGTATTTT
TRBV28	.	TRBJ2-3	many	CASTGLSDTQYF	TGTGCCAGCACAGGGTTATCAGATACGCAGTATTTT
TRBV27	TRBD1	TRBJ2-2	.	CASSSGTGYIGELFF	TGTGCCAGCAGTTCCGGGACAGGGTACATCGGGGAGCTGTTTTTT
TRBV24-1	TRBD2	TRBJ2-5	.	CATSARLAGEETQYF	TGTGCCACCAGTGCTAGACTAGCGGGAGAAGAGACCCAGTACTTC
TRBV5-1	.	TRBJ2-2	.	CASSLRDMGTGELFF	TGCGCCAGCAGCTTGAGGGATATGGGCACCGGGGAGCTGTTTTTT
TRBV24-1	TRBD1	TRBJ2-3	.	CATSEAGGGGSTDTQYF	TGTGCCACCAGTGAGGCAGGGGGCGGCGGGAGCACAGATACGCAGTATTTT
TRBV18	TRBD1	TRBJ2-2	many	CASSPYDRADTGELFF	TGTGCCAGCTCACCATATGACAGGGCGGACACCGGGGAGCTGTTTTTT
TRBV6-1	.	TRBJ1-2	few	CASSPTGLYGYTF	TGTGCCAGCAGCCCGACAGGCCTCTATGGCTACACCTTC
TRBV30	.	TRBJ1-2	many	CAWTGDYGYTF	TGTGCCTGGACAGGGGACTATGGCTACACCTTC
TRBV7-9	.	TRBJ1-1	few	CASSSWTIVFSSPRAFF	TGTGCCAGCAGCTCATGGACTATTGTTTTCTCGAGCCCTCGAGCTTTCTTT
TRBV7-9	TRBD1	TRBJ1-5	few	CASSTQTGSNQPQHF	TGTGCCAGCAGCACCCAGACAGGGTCCAATCAGCCCCAGCATTTT